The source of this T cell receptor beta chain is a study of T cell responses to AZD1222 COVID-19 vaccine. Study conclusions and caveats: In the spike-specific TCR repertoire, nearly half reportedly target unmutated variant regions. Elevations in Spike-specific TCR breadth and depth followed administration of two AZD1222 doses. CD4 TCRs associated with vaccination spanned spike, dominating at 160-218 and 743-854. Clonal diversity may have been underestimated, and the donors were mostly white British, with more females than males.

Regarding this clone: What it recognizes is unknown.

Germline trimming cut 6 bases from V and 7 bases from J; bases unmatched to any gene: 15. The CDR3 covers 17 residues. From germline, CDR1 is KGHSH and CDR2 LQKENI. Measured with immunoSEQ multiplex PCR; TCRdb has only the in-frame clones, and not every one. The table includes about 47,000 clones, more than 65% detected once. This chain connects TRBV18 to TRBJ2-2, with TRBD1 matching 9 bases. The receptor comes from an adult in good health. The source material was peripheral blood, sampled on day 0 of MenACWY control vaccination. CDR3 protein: CASSPTGGGGIIGELFF. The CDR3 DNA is TGTGCCAGCTCGCCCACAGGGGGCGGAGGAATCATCGGGGAGCTGTTTTTT.